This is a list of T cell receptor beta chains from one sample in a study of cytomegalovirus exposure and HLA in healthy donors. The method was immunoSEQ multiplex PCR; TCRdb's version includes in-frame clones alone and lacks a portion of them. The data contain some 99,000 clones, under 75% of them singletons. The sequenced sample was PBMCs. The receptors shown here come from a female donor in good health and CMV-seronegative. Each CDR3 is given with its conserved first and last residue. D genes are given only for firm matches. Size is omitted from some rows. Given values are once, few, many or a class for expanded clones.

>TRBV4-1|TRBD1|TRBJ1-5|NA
CASSRPGSQGVNQPQHF
TGCGCCAGCAGCCGCCCTGGCTCACAGGGGGTAAATCAGCCCCAGCATTTT
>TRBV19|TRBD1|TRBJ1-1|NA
CASTSIPGGRATEAFF
TGTGCCAGTACCTCTATCCCAGGGGGCAGGGCCACTGAAGCTTTCTTT
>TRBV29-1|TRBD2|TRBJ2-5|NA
CSVALGTSGIGETQYF
TGCAGCGTCGCCCTAGGGACTAGCGGGATAGGAGAGACCCAGTACTTC
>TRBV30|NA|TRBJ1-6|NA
CAWSETLQGSSYNSPLHF
TGTGCCTGGAGTGAGACATTACAGGGTAGCTCCTATAATTCACCCCTCCACTTT
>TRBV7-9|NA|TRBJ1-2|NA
CASSLGGQLYYGYTF
TGTGCCAGCAGCTTAGGGGGCCAGTTATACTATGGCTACACCTTC
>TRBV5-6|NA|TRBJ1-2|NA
CASSLEGLRTAPSYGYTF
TGTGCCAGCAGCTTGGAAGGATTAAGGACAGCCCCTTCCTATGGCTACACCTTC
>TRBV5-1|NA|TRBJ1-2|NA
CASSLGGGYGYTF
TGCGCCAGCAGCTTGGGAGGGGGCTATGGCTACACCTTC
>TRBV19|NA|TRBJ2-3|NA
CASGRQQDTQYF
TGTGCCAGTGGTCGACAGCAAGATACGCAGTATTTT
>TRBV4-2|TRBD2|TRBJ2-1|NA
CASSQDLAAINEQFF
TGTGCCAGCAGCCAAGATCTAGCGGCCATTAATGAGCAGTTCTTC
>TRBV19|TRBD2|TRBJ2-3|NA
CASTPRLAGFTDTQYF
TGTGCCAGTACCCCTCGACTAGCGGGGTTCACAGATACGCAGTATTTT
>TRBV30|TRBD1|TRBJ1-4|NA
CAWTGTGGRKLFF
TGTGCCTGGACCGGGACAGGGGGAAGAAAACTGTTTTTT
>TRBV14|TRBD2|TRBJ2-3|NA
CASSQELAGSTDTQYF
TGTGCCAGCAGCCAAGAACTAGCGGGATCCACAGATACGCAGTATTTT
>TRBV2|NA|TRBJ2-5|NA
CASSKGAQETQYF
TGTGCCAGCAGTAAAGGGGCCCAAGAGACCCAGTACTTC
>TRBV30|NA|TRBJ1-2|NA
CAWSMTVNRYGYTF
TGTGCCTGGAGTATGACAGTGAATCGATACGGCTACACCTTC
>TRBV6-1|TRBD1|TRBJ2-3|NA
CASSYRGVGTDTQYF
TGTGCCAGCAGCTACAGGGGCGTTGGCACAGATACGCAGTATTTT
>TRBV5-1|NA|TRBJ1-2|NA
CASSPDGQTNYGYTF
TGCGCCAGCAGCCCTGATGGACAGACTAACTATGGCTACACCTTC
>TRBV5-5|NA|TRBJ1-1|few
CASNVQGRGTEAFF
TGTGCCAGCAACGTTCAGGGGAGGGGGACTGAAGCTTTCTTT
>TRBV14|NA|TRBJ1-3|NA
CASSQIPVRSGNTIYF
TGTGCCAGCAGCCAAATACCAGTCCGCTCTGGAAACACCATATATTTT
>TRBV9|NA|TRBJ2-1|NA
CASSVGGGNSYNEQFF
TGTGCCAGCAGCGTAGGTGGCGGGAACTCCTACAATGAGCAGTTCTTC
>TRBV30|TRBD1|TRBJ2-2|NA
CAWAMRDREAGELFF
TGTGCCTGGGCGATGAGGGACAGGGAGGCCGGGGAGCTGTTTTTT
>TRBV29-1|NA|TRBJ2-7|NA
CSVVAGPYEQYF
TGCAGCGTTGTGGCAGGTCCCTACGAGCAGTACTTC
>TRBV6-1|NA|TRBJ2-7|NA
CASSEEGRVGYEQYF
TGTGCCAGCAGTGAAGAGGGCAGGGTAGGGTACGAGCAGTACTTC
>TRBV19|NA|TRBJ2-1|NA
CASSFGGSYNEQFF
TGTGCCAGTAGCTTCGGGGGTTCCTACAATGAGCAGTTCTTC
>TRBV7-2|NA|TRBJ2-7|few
CASRSERASYEQYF
TGTGCCAGCAGATCCGAGAGAGCCTCCTACGAGCAGTACTTC
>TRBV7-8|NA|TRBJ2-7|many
CASSLFIAPPRYEQYF
TGTGCCAGCAGCTTATTTATCGCCCCGCCTAGATACGAGCAGTACTTC
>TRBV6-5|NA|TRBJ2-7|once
CASRQGSYEQYF
TGTGCCAGCAGACAGGGTTCCTACGAGCAGTACTTC
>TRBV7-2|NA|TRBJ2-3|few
CASSLVGGVATDTQYF
TGTGCCAGCAGCTTAGTTGGCGGGGTGGCGACAGATACGCAGTATTTT
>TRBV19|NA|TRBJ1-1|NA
CASSYRDSNTEAFF
TGTGCCAGTAGTTACAGGGATTCAAACACTGAAGCTTTCTTT
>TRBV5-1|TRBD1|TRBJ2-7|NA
CASSLGDRGHEQYF
TGCGCCAGCAGCTTGGGGGACAGGGGCCACGAGCAGTACTTC
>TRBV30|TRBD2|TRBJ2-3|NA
CAWSPGLAGTDTQYF
TGTGCCTGGAGCCCCGGACTAGCGGGCACAGATACGCAGTATTTT
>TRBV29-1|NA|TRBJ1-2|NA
CSVEAGIGYGYTF
TGCAGCGTTGAAGCAGGGATCGGCTATGGCTACACCTTC
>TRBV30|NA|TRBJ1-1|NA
CAWTPRVNTEAFF
TGTGCCTGGACGCCGAGGGTGAACACTGAAGCTTTCTTT
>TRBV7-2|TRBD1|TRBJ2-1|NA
CASSVWDRGMYNEQFF
TGTGCCAGCAGCGTTTGGGACAGGGGTATGTACAATGAGCAGTTCTTC
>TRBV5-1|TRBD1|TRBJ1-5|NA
CASSLTGGPYSNQPQHF
TGCGCCAGCAGCTTGACAGGGGGCCCCTATAGCAATCAGCCCCAGCATTTT
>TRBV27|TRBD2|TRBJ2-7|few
CASSFLSGIGNEQYF
TGTGCCAGCAGTTTCCTTAGCGGGATAGGGAACGAGCAGTACTTC
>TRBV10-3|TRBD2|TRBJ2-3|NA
CAISPGLPRTDTQYF
TGTGCCATCAGTCCGGGACTACCACGCACAGATACGCAGTATTTT
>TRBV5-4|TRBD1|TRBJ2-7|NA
CASSLVGTGTYEQYF
TGTGCCAGCAGCTTGGTCGGGACAGGGACATACGAGCAGTACTTC
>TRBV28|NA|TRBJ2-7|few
CASSFGVRGPSYEQYF
TGTGCCAGCAGTTTTGGGGTCCGGGGTCCATCCTACGAGCAGTACTTC
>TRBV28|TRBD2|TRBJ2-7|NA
CASSTPLAGGPSPPYEQYF
TGTGCCAGCAGTACCCCTCTAGCGGGAGGGCCTAGTCCCCCCTACGAGCAGTACTTC
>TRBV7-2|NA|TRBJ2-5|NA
CASSLAYPGEDQETQYF
TGTGCCAGCAGCTTAGCGTACCCGGGGGAGGACCAAGAGACCCAGTACTTC
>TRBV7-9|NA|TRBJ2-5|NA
CASSLGDNNPRETQYF
TGTGCCAGCAGCTTAGGAGACAATAACCCAAGAGAGACCCAGTACTTC
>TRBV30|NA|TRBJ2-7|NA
CAWSVLGYEQYF
TGTGCCTGGAGTGTACTAGGATACGAGCAGTACTTC
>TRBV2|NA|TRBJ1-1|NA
CASVRNRVNTEAFF
TGTGCCAGCGTGCGGAACAGGGTGAACACTGAAGCTTTCTTT
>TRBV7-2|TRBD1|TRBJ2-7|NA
CASSPRTGTYEQYF
TGTGCCAGCAGCCCTAGGACAGGGACCTACGAGCAGTACTTC
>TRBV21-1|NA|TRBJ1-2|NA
CASSKWAGWGSNYGYTF
TGTGCCAGCAGCAAATGGGCAGGGTGGGGTTCTAACTATGGCTACACCTTC
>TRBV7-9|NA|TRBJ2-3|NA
CASSSTLGVSFTDTQYF
TGTGCCAGCAGTTCCACCCTAGGGGTTTCTTTCACAGATACGCAGTATTTT